Following are 21 T cell receptor beta chains from one sample sequenced in a study of T cell responses to AZD1222 COVID-19 vaccine. Assay used: immunoSEQ multiplex PCR; TCRdb lists only in-frame clones, some missing. Here the sample spans 85,000 or so clones, about 87% being singletons. The starting material was peripheral blood, obtained on day 0 of AZD1222 vaccination. All receptors derive from an adult in good health.

This clone was recorded only once. The chain is built from TRBV7-9 and TRBJ1-1; TRBD1 aligns across 8 bases. From germline, CDR1 is SEHNR and CDR2 FQNEAQ (reference sequence). This CDR3 has 15 amino acids. Trimming removed 0 bases from V and 5 bases from J; junction bases left unmatched: 5. The chain's CDR3 is CASSLATGVRTEAFF. DNA of the CDR3: TGTGCCAGCAGCTTAGCGACAGGGGTGAGGACTGAAGCTTTCTTT.

This sequence joins TRBV5-1 and TRBJ1-4; D ambiguous. Germline values: CDR1 SGHRS, CDR2 YFSETQ. This CDR3 is 15 amino acids long. Between the trimmed V and J ends, which lost 3 bases and 0 bases, there was a span of 9 bases. CDR3 sequence (DNA): TGCGCCAGCAGCTCCTCCGGGGCAACTAATGAAAAACTGTTTTTT. Translated: CASSSSGATNEKLFF.

The rearrangement joins TRBV7-3 to TRBJ2-1; maybe TRBD1 (5 bases). Trimming left V 2 bases short and J 0 bases short, with 11 bases between. CDR3 size: 16 residues. Looked up from germline, CDR1 is SGHTA and CDR2 is FQGTGA. DNA for the CDR3: TGTGCCAGCAGCTTATTTGGTGGGGCCTCCTACAATGAGCAGTTCTTC. Translating it yields CASSLFGGASYNEQFF. The full variable domain, with the rest looked up from reference TRBV7-3 and TRBJ2-1, is GAGVSQTPSNKVTEKGKYVELRCDPISGHTALYWYRQSLGQGPEFLIYFQGTGAADDSGLPNDRFFAVRPEGSVSTLKIQRTERGDSAVYLCASSLFGGASYNEQFFGPGTRLTVL.

The rearrangement links TRBV9 to TRBJ2-3; TRBD1 aligns across 11 bases. Per germline, CDR1 SGDLS and CDR2 YYNGEE. The CDR3 length is 17 residues. V trimming: 4 bases; J trimming: 4 bases; junction bases outside the gene matches: 11. In DNA form, the CDR3 reads TGTGCCAGCAGCCTAGGACCGGGACAGGGGGGTTCAGATACGCAGTATTTT. It encodes CASSLGPGQGGSDTQYF.

The chain employs TRBV30 and TRBJ1-4; a weak D match, TRBD1 (6 bases). The CDR3 loop spans 15 amino acids. V lost 2 bases, J lost 1 base, and 11 bases lay in between. From germline, CDR1 is GTSNPN and CDR2 SVGIG (reference sequence). The CDR3 DNA reads as TGTGCCTGGAGTTTATACAGGGTAACTAATGAAAAACTGTTTTTT. Amino acid sequence: CAWSLYRVTNEKLFF. The full variable domain, completed using reference TRBV30 and TRBJ1-4, is SQTIHQWPATLVQPVGSPLSLECTVEGTSNPNLYWYRQAAGRGLQLLFYSVGIGQISSEVPQNLSASRPQDRQFILSSKKLLLSDSGFYLCAWSLYRVTNEKLFFGSGTQLSVL.

J is TRBJ1-2 and V is TRBV7-9; D possibly corresponds to TRBD1 (5 bases). Germline CDR1 reads SEHNR; CDR2 reads FQNEAQ (reference sequence). The CDR3 extends over 17 amino acids. Deletions cut 3 bases from V and 6 bases from J, with 23 bases between. The CDR3 DNA reads as TGTGCCAGCAGCTTGTCTGGCCCGATATCGGGGCCAGATGGCTACACCTTC. It codes for CASSLSGPISGPDGYTF.

The chain combines TRBV6-5 with TRBJ2-2, with D possibly matching TRBD1 (6 bases). The CDR3 runs to 14 residues. CDR1 and CDR2 from the germline V gene are MNHEY and SVGAGI. The V end lost 8 bases, the J end lost 7 bases, and 17 bases lay between the germline ends. Written as DNA, the CDR3 is TGTGCCAGCCTGGGGGCAGCAGGGTTCGGGGAGCTGTTTTTT. Protein: CASLGAAGFGELFF.

CDR3 region: CASSLAGGVLEQYF. DNA for the CDR3: TGTGCCAGCAGCTTGGCGGGGGGCGTCCTCGAGCAGTACTTC. The chain couples TRBV5-4 to TRBJ2-7, with D possibly TRBD2 on 7 matching bases. The CDR3 consists of 14 residues. V gave up 0 bases and J gave up 6 bases, with 13 bases separating them. The germline CDR1 and CDR2 sequences are SGHNT and YYREEE (reference sequence).

The chain combines TRBV6-2 or TRBV6-3 with TRBJ1-5, with D unresolved. In germline, CDR1 is MNHEY, CDR2 SVGEGT. The CDR3 has 15 amino acids. Between the trimmed V and J ends, which lost 2 bases and 0 bases, there was a span of 8 bases. CDR3 sequence: CASSYDHRSNQPQHF. For the CDR3, the DNA is TGTGCCAGCAGTTACGACCACCGTAGCAATCAGCCCCAGCATTTT.

The V call is TRBV23-1, the J call TRBJ1-1; D not resolved. TRBV23-1 is an ORF for which the function is uncertain. V lost 4 bases to trimming and J lost 1 base, with 19 bases between them. This CDR3 comprises 17 residues. CDR3 DNA: TGCGCCAGCAGTCCAACCCCGGGATGTAAAGGGAACACTGAAGCTTTCTTT. Protein product: CASSPTPGCKGNTEAFF.

This CDR3 is CASSQAKGVGTEAFF. Written as DNA, the CDR3 is TGTGCCAGCAGCCAAGCAAAGGGCGTTGGCACTGAAGCTTTCTTT. The V and J genes are TRBV3-1 (or the pseudogene TRBV3-2) and TRBJ1-1, with D uncertain. Trimming stripped 1 base from V and 4 bases from J, with 13 bases between. This CDR3 region has 15 residues. Germline CDR1 is LGHDT and CDR2 is YNNKEL (reference sequence).

The genes are TRBV7-8 and TRBJ2-1; tentatively, D is TRBD1 or TRBD2 (5 bases each). Per the germline V gene, CDR1 is SGHVS and CDR2 is FQNEAQ. The CDR3 spans 16 residues. Trimming removed 1 base from V and 3 bases from J, with 13 bases in between. The CDR3 sequence is CASSLGGRGVYNEQFF. DNA of the CDR3: TGTGCCAGCAGCTTAGGGGGACGGGGCGTCTACAATGAGCAGTTCTTC.

J is TRBJ1-6 and V is TRBV2; tentative D call: TRBD1 (6 bases). V was pared by 2 bases and J by 13 bases, with 6 bases between. The CDR3 covers 11 residues. CDR1 SNHLY and CDR2 FYNNEI come from the germline V gene. The CDR3 coding sequence is TGTGCCAGCAGTGAACAGGGGCCCCTCCACTTT. Protein product: CASSEQGPLHF.

The chain is built from TRBV2 and TRBJ1-5; 10 bases fit TRBD1. The CDR3 runs to 14 residues. CDR1 and CDR2 (germline): SNHLY, FYNNEI. V lost 5 bases and J lost 7; bases outside the gene matches: 5. CDR3 DNA: TGTGCCAGCAGTCGACAGGGGGCGCAACAGCCCCAGCATTTT. This gives the protein CASSRQGAQQPQHF.

This rearrangement joins TRBV10-3 to TRBJ2-1; TRBD1 aligns across 8 bases. With 0 bases clipped from V and 7 bases from J, the junction kept 11 bases outside the gene matches. This CDR3 has 17 residues. The germline V gene encodes CDR1 ENHRY and CDR2 SYGVKD. The CDR3 loop reads CAISESGQGRVSNEQFF. CDR3 nucleotide sequence: TGTGCCATCAGTGAGTCTGGACAGGGAAGGGTTAGTAATGAGCAGTTCTTC.

The chain recombines TRBV7-9 with TRBJ2-6, with unresolved D. This CDR3 region has 14 residues. V lost 8 bases and J lost 0, with 8 bases in between. CDR1 and CDR2 (germline): SEHNR, FQNEAQ (reference sequence). The CDR3 here is CASSGSSGANVLTF. CDR3 bases: TGTGCCAGCTCGGGTAGCTCTGGGGCCAACGTCCTGACTTTC. Looking up the rest from reference TRBV7-9 and TRBJ2-6 gives the full variable domain: DTGVSQNPRHKITKRGQNVTFRCDPISEHNRLYWYRQTLGQGPEFLTYFQNEAQLEKSRLLSDRFSAERPKGSFSTLEIQRTEQGDSAMYLCASSGSSGANVLTFGAGSRLTVL.

The chain carries TRBV19 and TRBJ1-5, with 9 bases fitting TRBD1. The CDR3 contains 15 residues. With 5 bases clipped from V and 4 bases from J, the junction kept 6 bases outside the gene matches. Germline CDR1 reads LNHDA; CDR2 reads SQIVND (reference sequence). DNA of the CDR3: TGTGCCAGTAGTTGGGGACAGGGACGGAATCAGCCCCAGCATTTT. It is translated as CASSWGQGRNQPQHF. Full variable domain (rest looked up from reference TRBV19 and TRBJ1-5): DGGITQSPKYLFRKEGQNVTLSCEQNLNHDAMYWYRQDPGQGLRLIYYSQIVNDFQKGDIAEGYSVSREKKESFPLTVTSAQKNPTAFYLCASSWGQGRNQPQHFGDGTRLSIL.

This sequence joins TRBV12-3 or TRBV12-4 and TRBJ1-1; no firm D call. The CDR3 consists of 11 residues. Between the trimmed V and J ends, which lost 6 bases and 5 bases, there was a span of 7 bases. The CDR3 loop is CASSGTTEAFF. Here the CDR3 DNA reads TGTGCCAGCAGCGGAACAACTGAAGCTTTCTTT.

The chain uses TRBV11-2 and TRBJ1-2; D remains unclear. Germline V CDR1 and CDR2: SGHAT, FQNNGV. The CDR3 length is 15 residues. V gave up 4 bases and J gave up 4 bases, with 16 bases separating them. CDR3 residues: CASSSPSARFYGYTF. As DNA, the CDR3 is TGTGCCAGCAGCTCCCCCTCAGCCAGATTCTATGGCTACACCTTC.

V usage is TRBV10-1 and J usage is TRBJ2-3; D is undetermined. Looked up from germline, CDR1 is WNHNN and CDR2 is SYGVQD (reference sequence). This CDR3 is built from 19 residues. Trimming left V 0 bases short and J 0 bases short, with 19 bases between. CDR3 in amino acids: CASSESRTHTKSSTDTQYF. For the CDR3, the DNA is TGCGCCAGCAGTGAGTCGAGAACGCACACCAAGTCTAGCACAGATACGCAGTATTTT.

This clone was detected once. The genes are TRBV15 and TRBJ1-5; tentatively, D is TRBD1 (6 bases). The germline CDR1 and CDR2 sequences are LNHNV and YYDKDF (reference sequence). V shed 5 bases and J shed 6 bases, with 20 bases lying between them. This CDR3 region has 16 residues. CDR3 sequence (DNA): TGTGCCACCAGCCTACACCCCGGGGGGGGCGGTCAGCCCCAGCATTTT. This translates into CATSLHPGGGGQPQHF.